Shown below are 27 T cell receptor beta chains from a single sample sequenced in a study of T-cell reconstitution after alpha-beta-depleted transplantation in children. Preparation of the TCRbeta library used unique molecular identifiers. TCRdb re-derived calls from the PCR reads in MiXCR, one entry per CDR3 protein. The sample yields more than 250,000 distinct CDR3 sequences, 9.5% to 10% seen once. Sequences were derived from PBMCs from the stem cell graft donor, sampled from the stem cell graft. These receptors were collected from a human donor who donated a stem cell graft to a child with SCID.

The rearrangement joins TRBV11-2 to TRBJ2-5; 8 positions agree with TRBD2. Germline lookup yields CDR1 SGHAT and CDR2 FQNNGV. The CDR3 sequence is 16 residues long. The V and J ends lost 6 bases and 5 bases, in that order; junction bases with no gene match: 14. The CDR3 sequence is CASSRAPSSGWETQYF. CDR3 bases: TGTGCCAGCAGTCGCGCCCCTTCTAGCGGGTGGGAGACCCAGTACTTC.

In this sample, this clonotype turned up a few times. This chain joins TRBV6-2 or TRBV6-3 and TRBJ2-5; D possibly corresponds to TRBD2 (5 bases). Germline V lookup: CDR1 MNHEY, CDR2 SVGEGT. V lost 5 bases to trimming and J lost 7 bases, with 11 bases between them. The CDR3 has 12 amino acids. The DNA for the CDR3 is TGTGCCAGCAGTGCGTGGAGCGGGACCCAGTACTTC. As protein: CASSAWSGTQYF.

CDR3 nucleotides: TGCGCCAGCAGCTGGGTGGCAGGCAATGAGCAGTTCTTC. The encoded protein is CASSWVAGNEQFF. The V call is TRBV5-1, the J call TRBJ2-1; D unresolved. This CDR3 comprises 13 residues. The germline V and J ends were trimmed by 3 bases and 6 bases, with 10 bases remaining between them. Germline assignment: CDR1 SGHRS and CDR2 YFSETQ.

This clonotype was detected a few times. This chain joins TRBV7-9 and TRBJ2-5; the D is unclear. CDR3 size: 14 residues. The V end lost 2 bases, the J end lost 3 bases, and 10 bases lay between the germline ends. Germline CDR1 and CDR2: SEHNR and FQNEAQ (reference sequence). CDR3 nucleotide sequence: TGTGCCAGCAGCTTATCCGGACGGGAAGAGACCCAGTACTTC. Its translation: CASSLSGREETQYF.

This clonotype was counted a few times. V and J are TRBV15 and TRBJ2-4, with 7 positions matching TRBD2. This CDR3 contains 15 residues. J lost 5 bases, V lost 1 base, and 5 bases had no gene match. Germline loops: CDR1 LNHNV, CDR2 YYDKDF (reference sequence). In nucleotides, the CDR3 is TGTGCCACCAGCAGAGGGGGGGGGTCAGAAAACATTCAGTACTTC. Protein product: CATSRGGGSENIQYF. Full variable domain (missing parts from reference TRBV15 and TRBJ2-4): DAMVIQNPRYQVTQFGKPVTLSCSQTLNHNVMYWYQQKSSQAPKLLFHYYDKDFNNEADTPDNFQSRRPNTSFCFLDIRSPGLGDTAMYLCATSRGGGSENIQYFGAGTRLSVL.

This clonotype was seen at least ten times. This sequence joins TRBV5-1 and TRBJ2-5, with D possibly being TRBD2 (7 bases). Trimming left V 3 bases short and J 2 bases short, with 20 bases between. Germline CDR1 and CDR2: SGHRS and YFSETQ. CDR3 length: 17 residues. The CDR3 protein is CASSSGGGGAVQETQYF. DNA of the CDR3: TGCGCCAGCAGCTCCGGGGGTGGGGGGGCCGTACAAGAGACCCAGTACTTC.

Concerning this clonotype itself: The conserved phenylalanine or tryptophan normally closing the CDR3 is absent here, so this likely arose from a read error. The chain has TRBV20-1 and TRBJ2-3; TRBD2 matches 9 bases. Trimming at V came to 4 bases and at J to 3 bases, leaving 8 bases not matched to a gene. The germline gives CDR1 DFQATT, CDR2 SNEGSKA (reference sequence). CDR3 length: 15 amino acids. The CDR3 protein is CSANGGLASTDTQYI. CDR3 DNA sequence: TGCAGTGCTAACGGGGGACTAGCCAGTACAGATACGCAGTATATT.

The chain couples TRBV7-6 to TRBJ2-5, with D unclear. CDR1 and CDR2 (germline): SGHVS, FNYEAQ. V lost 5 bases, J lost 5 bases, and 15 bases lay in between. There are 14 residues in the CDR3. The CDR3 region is CASSGTDQRETQYF. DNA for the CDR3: TGTGCCAGCAGCGGTACCGATCAGCGCGAGACCCAGTACTTC.

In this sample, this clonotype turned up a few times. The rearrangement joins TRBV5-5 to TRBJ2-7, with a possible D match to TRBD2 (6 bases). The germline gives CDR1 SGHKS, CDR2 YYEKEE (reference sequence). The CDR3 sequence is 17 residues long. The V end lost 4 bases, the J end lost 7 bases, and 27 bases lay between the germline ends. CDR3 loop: CASSRKTVGSAGWEQYF. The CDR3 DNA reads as TGTGCCAGCAGCCGGAAAACGGTAGGATCCGCGGGGTGGGAGCAGTACTTC.

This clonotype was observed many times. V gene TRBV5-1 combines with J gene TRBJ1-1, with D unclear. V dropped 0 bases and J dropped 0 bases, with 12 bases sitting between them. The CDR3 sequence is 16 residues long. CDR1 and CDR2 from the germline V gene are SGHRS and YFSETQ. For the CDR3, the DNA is TGCGCCAGCAGCTTGGGCTGGGGATCGGTGAACACTGAAGCTTTCTTT. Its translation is CASSLGWGSVNTEAFF.

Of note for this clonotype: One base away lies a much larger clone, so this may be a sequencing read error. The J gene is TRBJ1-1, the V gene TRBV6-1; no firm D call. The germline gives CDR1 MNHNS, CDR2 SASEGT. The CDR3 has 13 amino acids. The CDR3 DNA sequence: TGTGCCAGCTGTGAAGGACGGAACACTGAAGCTTTCTTT. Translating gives CASCEGRNTEAFF.

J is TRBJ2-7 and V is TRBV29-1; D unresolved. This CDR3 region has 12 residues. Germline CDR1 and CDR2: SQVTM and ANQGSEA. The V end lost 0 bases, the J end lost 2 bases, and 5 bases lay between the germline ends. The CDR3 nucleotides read TGCAGCGTTGAAGATCTTACCTACGAGCAGTACTTC. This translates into CSVEDLTYEQYF.

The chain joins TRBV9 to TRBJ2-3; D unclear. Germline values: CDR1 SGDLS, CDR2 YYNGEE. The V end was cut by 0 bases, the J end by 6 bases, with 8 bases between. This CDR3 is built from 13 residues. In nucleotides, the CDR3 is TGTGCCAGCAGCGTAGTGGGATCGGATACGCAGTATTTT. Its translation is CASSVVGSDTQYF. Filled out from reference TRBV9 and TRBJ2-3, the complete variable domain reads DSGVTQTPKHLITATGQRVTLRCSPRSGDLSVYWYQQSLDQGLQFLIQYYNGEERAKGNILERFSAQQFPDLHSELNLSSLELGDSALYFCASSVVGSDTQYFGPGTRLTVL.

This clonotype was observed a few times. The CDR3 loop is CAIKGDQYEQYF. The CDR3 nucleotides are TGTGCCATCAAAGGGGACCAATACGAGCAGTACTTC. The chain has TRBV10-3 and TRBJ2-7; perhaps D is TRBD1 or TRBD2 (5 bases each). Germline-derived CDR1 and CDR2 are ENHRY and SYGVKD. V was trimmed by 7 bases and J by 4 bases, leaving 11 bases between them. This CDR3 is built from 12 residues.

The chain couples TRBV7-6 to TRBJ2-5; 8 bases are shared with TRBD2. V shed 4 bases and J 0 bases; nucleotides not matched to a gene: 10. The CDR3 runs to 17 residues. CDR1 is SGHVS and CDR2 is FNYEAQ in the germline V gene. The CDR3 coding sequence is TGTGCCAGCAGCTCCGGACGCGGGGGGCCGTACCAAGAGACCCAGTACTTC. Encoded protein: CASSSGRGGPYQETQYF.

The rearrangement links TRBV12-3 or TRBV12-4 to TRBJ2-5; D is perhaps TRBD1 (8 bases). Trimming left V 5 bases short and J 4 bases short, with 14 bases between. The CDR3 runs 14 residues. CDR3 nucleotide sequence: TGTGCCAGCAGTCCTAACAGGGGGGGAGAGACCCAGTACTTC. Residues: CASSPNRGGETQYF.

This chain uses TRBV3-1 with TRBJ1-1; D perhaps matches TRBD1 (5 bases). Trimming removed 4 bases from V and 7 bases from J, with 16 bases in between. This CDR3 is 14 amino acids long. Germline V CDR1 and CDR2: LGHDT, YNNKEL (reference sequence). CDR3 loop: CASSPPDRQSEAFF. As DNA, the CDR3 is TGTGCCAGCAGCCCTCCCGACCGACAGAGTGAAGCTTTCTTT.

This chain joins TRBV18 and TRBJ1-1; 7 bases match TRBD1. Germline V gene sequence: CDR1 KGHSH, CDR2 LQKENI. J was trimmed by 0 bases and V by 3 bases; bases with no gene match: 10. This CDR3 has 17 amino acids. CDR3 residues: CASSPAIGQAMNTEAFF. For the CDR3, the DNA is TGTGCCAGCTCACCTGCAATTGGACAGGCTATGAACACTGAAGCTTTCTTT.

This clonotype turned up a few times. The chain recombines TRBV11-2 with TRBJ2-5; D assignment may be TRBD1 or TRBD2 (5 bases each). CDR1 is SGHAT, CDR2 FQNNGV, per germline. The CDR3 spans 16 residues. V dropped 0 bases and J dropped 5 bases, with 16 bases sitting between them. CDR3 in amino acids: CASSLDQAGRWETQYF. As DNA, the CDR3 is TGTGCCAGCAGCTTAGATCAGGCAGGGAGATGGGAGACCCAGTACTTC.

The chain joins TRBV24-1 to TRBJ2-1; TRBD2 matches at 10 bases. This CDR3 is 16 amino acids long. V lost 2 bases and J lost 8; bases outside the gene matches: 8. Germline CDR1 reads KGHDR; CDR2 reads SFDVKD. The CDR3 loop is CATSDSSGGAVYEQFF. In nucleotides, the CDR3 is TGTGCCACCAGTGATTCAAGCGGGGGGGCCGTCTATGAGCAGTTCTTC.

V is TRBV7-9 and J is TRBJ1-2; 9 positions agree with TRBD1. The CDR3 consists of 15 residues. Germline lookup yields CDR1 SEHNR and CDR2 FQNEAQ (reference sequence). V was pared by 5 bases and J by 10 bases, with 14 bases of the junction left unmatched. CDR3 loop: CASSPAPGTGNIYTF. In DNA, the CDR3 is TGTGCCAGCAGCCCAGCCCCCGGGACAGGGAATATCTACACCTTC.

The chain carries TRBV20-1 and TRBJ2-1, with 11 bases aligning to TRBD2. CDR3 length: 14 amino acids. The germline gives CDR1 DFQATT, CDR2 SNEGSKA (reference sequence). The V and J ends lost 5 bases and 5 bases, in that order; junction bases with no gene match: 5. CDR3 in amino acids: CSAWALAGDNEQFF. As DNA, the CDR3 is TGCAGTGCTTGGGCACTAGCGGGGGACAATGAGCAGTTCTTC.

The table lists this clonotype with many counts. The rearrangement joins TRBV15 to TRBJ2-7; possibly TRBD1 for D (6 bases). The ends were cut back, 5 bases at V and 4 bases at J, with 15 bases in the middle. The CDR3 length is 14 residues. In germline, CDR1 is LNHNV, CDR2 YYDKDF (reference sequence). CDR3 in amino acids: CATSQKRGIYEQYF. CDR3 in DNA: TGTGCCACCAGCCAAAAGAGGGGGATTTACGAGCAGTACTTC. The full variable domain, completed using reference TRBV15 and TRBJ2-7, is DAMVIQNPRYQVTQFGKPVTLSCSQTLNHNVMYWYQQKSSQAPKLLFHYYDKDFNNEADTPDNFQSRRPNTSFCFLDIRSPGLGDTAMYLCATSQKRGIYEQYFGPGTRLTVT.

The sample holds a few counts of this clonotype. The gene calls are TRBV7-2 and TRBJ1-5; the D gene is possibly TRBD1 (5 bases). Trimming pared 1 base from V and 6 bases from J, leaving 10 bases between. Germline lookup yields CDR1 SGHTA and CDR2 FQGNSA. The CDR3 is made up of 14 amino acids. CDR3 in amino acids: CASSLEGFIQPQHF. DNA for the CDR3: TGTGCCAGCAGCTTAGAGGGGTTTATTCAGCCCCAGCATTTT.

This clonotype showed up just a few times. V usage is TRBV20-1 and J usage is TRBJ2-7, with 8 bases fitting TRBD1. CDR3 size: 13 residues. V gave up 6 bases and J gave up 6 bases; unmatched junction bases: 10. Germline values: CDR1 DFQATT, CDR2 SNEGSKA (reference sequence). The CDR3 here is CSANGQGPGEQYF. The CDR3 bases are TGCAGTGCCAACGGACAGGGACCGGGCGAGCAGTACTTC.

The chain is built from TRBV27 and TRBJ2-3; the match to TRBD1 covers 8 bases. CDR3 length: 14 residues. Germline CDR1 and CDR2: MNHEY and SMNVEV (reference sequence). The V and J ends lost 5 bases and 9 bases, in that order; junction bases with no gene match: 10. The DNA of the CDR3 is TGTGCCAGCAGTCCCCTACCGGACAGGGCGACGCAGTATTTT. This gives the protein CASSPLPDRATQYF.

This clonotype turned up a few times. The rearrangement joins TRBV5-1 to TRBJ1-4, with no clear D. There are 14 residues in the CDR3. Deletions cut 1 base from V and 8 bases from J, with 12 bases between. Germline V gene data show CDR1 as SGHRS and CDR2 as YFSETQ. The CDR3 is CASSLLGLAEKLFF. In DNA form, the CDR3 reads TGCGCCAGCAGCTTGCTGGGATTAGCCGAAAAACTGTTTTTT.